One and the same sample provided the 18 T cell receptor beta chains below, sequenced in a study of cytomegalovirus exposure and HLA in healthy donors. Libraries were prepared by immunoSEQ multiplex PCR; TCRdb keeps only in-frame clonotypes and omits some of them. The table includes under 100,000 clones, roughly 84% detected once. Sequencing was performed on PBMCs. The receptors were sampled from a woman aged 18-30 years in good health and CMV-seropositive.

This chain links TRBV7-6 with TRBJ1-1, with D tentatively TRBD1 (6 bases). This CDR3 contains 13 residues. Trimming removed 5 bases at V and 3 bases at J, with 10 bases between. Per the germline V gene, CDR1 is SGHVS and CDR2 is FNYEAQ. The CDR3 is CASSTSGDTEAFF. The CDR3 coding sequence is TGTGCCAGCAGCACTTCAGGGGACACTGAAGCTTTCTTT.

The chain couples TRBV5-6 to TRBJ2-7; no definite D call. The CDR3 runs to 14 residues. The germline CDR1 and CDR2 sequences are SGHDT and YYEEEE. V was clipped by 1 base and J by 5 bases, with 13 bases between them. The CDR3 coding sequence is TGTGCCAGCAGCTTGCAGTATGTACGGGACGAGCAGTACTTC. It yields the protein CASSLQYVRDEQYF.

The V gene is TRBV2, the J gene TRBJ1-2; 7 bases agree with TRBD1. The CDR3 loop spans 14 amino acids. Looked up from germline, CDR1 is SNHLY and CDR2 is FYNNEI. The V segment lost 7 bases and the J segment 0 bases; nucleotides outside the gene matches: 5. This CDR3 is CASNGQATNYGYTF. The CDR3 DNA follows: TGTGCCAGCAATGGACAGGCGACTAACTATGGCTACACCTTC.

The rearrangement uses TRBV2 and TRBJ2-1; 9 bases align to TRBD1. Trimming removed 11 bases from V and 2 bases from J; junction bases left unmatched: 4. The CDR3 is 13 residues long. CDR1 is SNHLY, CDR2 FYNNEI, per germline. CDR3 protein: CAVRQGAYNEQFF. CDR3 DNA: TGTGCCGTCCGACAGGGGGCCTACAATGAGCAGTTCTTC.

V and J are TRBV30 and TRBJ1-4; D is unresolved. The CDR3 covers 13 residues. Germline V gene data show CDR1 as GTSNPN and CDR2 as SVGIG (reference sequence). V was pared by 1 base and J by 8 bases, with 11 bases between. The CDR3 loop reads CAWSGQEWEKLFF. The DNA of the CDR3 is TGTGCCTGGAGTGGCCAGGAATGGGAAAAACTGTTTTTT. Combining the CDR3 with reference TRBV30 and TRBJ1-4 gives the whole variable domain SQTIHQWPATLVQPVGSPLSLECTVEGTSNPNLYWYRQAAGRGLQLLFYSVGIGQISSEVPQNLSASRPQDRQFILSSKKLLLSDSGFYLCAWSGQEWEKLFFGSGTQLSVL.

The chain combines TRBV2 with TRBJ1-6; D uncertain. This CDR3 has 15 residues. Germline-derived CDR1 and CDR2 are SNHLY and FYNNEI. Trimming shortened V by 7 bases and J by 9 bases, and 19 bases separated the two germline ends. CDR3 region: CASISGRGSGSPLHF. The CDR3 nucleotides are TGTGCCAGCATCTCCGGCAGAGGGTCTGGTTCACCCCTCCACTTT.

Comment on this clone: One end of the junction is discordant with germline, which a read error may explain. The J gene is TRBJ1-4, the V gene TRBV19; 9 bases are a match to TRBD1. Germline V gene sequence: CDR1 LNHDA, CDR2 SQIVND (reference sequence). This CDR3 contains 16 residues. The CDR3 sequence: CASTISTGGTNEKLFF. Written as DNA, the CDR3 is TGTGCCAGTACTATATCGACAGGGGGTACTAATGAAAAACTGTTTTTT.

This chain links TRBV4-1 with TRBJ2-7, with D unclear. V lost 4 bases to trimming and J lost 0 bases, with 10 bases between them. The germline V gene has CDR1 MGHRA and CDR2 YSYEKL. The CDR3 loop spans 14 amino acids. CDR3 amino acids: CASSPILSSYEQYF. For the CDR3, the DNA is TGCGCCAGCAGCCCTATTCTGAGCTCCTACGAGCAGTACTTC.

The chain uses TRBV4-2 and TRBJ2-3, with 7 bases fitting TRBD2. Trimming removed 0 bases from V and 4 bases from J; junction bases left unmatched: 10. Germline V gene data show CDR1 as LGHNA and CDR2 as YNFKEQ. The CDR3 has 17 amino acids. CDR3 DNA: TGTGCCAGCAGCCAAGATCCGGGGGGATCGGTCGCAGATACGCAGTATTTT. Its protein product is CASSQDPGGSVADTQYF.

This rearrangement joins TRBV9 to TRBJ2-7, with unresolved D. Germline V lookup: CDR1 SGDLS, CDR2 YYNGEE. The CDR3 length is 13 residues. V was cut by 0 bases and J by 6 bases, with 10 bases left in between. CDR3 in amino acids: CASSVGQTGEQYF. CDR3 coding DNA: TGTGCCAGCAGCGTAGGCCAGACGGGCGAGCAGTACTTC.

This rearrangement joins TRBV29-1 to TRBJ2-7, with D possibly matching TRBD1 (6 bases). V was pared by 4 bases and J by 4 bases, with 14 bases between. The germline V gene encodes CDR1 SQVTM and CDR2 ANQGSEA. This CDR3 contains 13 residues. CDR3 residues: CSVGSGASYEQYF. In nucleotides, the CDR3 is TGCAGCGTTGGATCAGGGGCCTCATACGAGCAGTACTTC.

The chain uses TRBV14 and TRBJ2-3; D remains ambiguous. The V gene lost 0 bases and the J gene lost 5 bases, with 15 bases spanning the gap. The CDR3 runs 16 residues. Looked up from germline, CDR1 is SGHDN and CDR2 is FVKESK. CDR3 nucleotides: TGTGCCAGCAGCCAAGATGAAGCCGCCACCCTAGATACGCAGTATTTT. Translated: CASSQDEAATLDTQYF.

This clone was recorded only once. DNA for the CDR3: TGCGCCAGCAGCTTTGTGGGGCCCAACTATGGCTACACCTTC. This codes for CASSFVGPNYGYTF. This chain uses TRBV5-1 with TRBJ1-2; possible D gene TRBD1, 5 bases. The CDR3 length is 14 residues. Germline V CDR1 and CDR2: SGHRS, YFSETQ. V was cut by 2 bases and J by 2 bases, with 10 bases left in between.

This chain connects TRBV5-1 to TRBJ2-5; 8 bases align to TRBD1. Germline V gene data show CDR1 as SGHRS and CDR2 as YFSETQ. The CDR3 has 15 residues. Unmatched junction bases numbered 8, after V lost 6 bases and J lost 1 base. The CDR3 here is CASNPFGQGQETQYF. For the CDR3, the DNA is TGCGCCAGCAATCCATTCGGACAGGGCCAAGAGACCCAGTACTTC.

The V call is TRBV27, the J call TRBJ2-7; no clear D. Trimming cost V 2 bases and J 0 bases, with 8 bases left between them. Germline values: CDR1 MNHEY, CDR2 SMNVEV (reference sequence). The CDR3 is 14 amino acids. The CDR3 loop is CASSLGQFSYEQYF. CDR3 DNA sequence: TGTGCCAGCAGTTTAGGCCAGTTCTCCTACGAGCAGTACTTC.

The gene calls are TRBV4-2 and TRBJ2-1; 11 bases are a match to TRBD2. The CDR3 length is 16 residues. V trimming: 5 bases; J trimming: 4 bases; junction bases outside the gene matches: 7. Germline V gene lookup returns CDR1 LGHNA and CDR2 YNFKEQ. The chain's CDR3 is CASSFRTSGSYNEQFF. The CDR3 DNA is TGTGCCAGCAGCTTCCGGACTAGCGGGTCGTACAATGAGCAGTTCTTC.

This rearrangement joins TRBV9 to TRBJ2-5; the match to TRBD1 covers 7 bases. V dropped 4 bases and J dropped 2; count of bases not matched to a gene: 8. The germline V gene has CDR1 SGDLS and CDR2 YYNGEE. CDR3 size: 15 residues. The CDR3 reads CASSPRQGSQETQYF. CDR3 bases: TGTGCCAGCAGCCCCCGACAGGGATCACAAGAGACCCAGTACTTC.

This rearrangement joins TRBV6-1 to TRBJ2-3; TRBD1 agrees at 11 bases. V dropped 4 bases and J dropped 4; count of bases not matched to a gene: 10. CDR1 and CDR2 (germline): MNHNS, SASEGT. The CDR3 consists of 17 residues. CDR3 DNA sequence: TGTGCCAGCAGTGCTACTGAACCGGGACAGGGGGCAGATACGCAGTATTTT. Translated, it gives CASSATEPGQGADTQYF.